The 8 T cell receptor beta chains below all came from one sample that was sequenced in a study of control samples from healthy donors and cancer patients. Sequencing used immunoSEQ multiplex PCR; TCRdb keeps in-frame clones, though not all of them. The sample has around 170,000 clones, around 90% seen once. Specimen: blood. All receptors derive from a man aged 30 to 39 in good health.

This clone was observed a single time. The chain recombines TRBV24-1 with TRBJ2-1, with TRBD1 matching over 8 bases. The CDR3 has 16 residues. Germline assignment: CDR1 KGHDR and CDR2 SFDVKD. V dropped 2 bases and J dropped 3; count of bases not matched to a gene: 5. The CDR3 DNA reads TGTGCCACCAGTGATTCTCAGGGGGCAGACTACAATGAGCAGTTCTTC. Its protein product is CATSDSQGADYNEQFF.

The J gene is TRBJ1-6, the V gene TRBV5-1, with TRBD1 matching 7 bases. The CDR3 has 17 residues. CDR1 and CDR2 (germline): SGHRS, YFSETQ. The junction had 10 bases not matched to a gene; V was cut back by 2 bases and J by 5 bases. CDR3 DNA sequence: TGCGCCAGCAGCTTTACCCTTACCGGGACAGATAATTCACCCCTCCACTTT. It translates to CASSFTLTGTDNSPLHF.

The chain links TRBV7-9 to TRBJ2-5; D unresolved. Trimming cost V 4 bases and J 5 bases, with 8 bases left between them. This CDR3 comprises 12 residues. CDR1 is SEHNR, CDR2 FQNEAQ, per germline (reference sequence). The CDR3 loop is CASSSRSETQYF. CDR3 nucleotide sequence: TGTGCCAGCAGCTCCCGGAGCGAGACCCAGTACTTC.

V usage is TRBV18 and J usage is TRBJ1-1; D may be TRBD1 (6 bases). This CDR3 is 16 amino acids long. The germline V gene has CDR1 KGHSH and CDR2 LQKENI. The V and J ends lost 2 bases and 1 base respectively, with 14 bases between them. The CDR3 is CASSPYGRDKNTEAFF. In DNA form, the CDR3 reads TGTGCCAGCTCACCATACGGCCGGGACAAGAACACTGAAGCTTTCTTT. The full variable domain, completed using reference TRBV18 and TRBJ1-1, is NAGVMQNPRHLVRRRGQEARLRCSPMKGHSHVYWYRQLPEEGLKFMVYLQKENIIDESGMPKERFSAEFPKEGPSILRIQQVVRGDSAAYFCASSPYGRDKNTEAFFGQGTRLTVV.

The chain combines TRBV6-5 with TRBJ2-5; D is undetermined. The length of the CDR3 is 11 residues. The V gene lost 2 bases and the J gene lost 13 bases, with 11 bases spanning the gap. The germline V gene has CDR1 MNHEY and CDR2 SVGAGI. CDR3 nucleotide sequence: TGTGCCAGCAGTTACAATGGACGGTCGTACTTC. As protein: CASSYNGRSYF.

The chain is built from TRBV27 and TRBJ1-2, with 9 positions matching TRBD1. The CDR3 is 13 amino acids. The V and J ends lost 6 bases and 6 bases, in that order; junction bases with no gene match: 5. Per germline, CDR1 MNHEY and CDR2 SMNVEV (reference sequence). The DNA for the CDR3 is TGTGCCAGCAGCCCTAGGACAGGGGATGGCTACACCTTC. Protein sequence: CASSPRTGDGYTF.

The chain is built from TRBV9 and TRBJ1-1, with D uncertain. The CDR3 spans 13 residues. V was shortened by 4 bases and J by 1 base, with 8 bases between the two germline ends. Germline CDR1 SGDLS, CDR2 YYNGEE. CDR3 nucleotides: TGTGCCAGCAGCCCTCCGGGGAACACTGAAGCTTTCTTT. Translated, it gives CASSPPGNTEAFF.

This clone has only a few counts. The gene calls are TRBV5-1 and TRBJ2-7; 8 bases line up with TRBD1. In germline, CDR1 is SGHRS, CDR2 YFSETQ. The CDR3 is made up of 13 amino acids. Germline trimming cut 4 bases from V and 5 bases from J; bases unmatched to any gene: 5. For the CDR3, the DNA is TGCGCCAGCAGCGAGACAGGGGTCCACGAGCAGTACTTC. Its protein is CASSETGVHEQYF.